The clone carrying this TCR beta chain appeared a few times. This entry comes from a study of T-cell memory formation after mild COVID-19. Germline V lookup: CDR1 MNHEY, CDR2 SVGAGI. The trim removed 2 bases at V and 6 bases at J, leaving 4 bases unmatched. CDR3 length: 15 residues. Sample barcodes and UMIs were carried by the TCR alpha and TCR beta cDNA libraries that 5'RACE generated with constant-segment primers. TCRdb used MiXCR to reprocess the 5' RACE reads, holding one entry per CDR3 protein. The data contain 180,000 or so distinct CDR3 sequences, 16% of them seen just once; the ten biggest clones take up 2% to 2.5%.

The V call is TRBV6-5, the J call TRBJ1-6; TRBD1 aligns across 7 bases. The specimen was PBMCs or a T cell subset sorted from them (not recorded which). This receptor was taken from an adult woman who had mild COVID-19 (a few samples of this study predate the infection). Cell type and time point are not known. CDR3 DNA sequence: TGTGCCAGCAGTTACGAGGGGGCGATTAATTCACCCCTCCACTTT. It translates to CASSYEGAINSPLHF.